This T cell receptor beta chain was found in a study of T cells in Graves' hyperthyroidism and ophthalmopathy. Study findings and constraints: Ophthalmopathy was told apart from stable hyperthyroidism by a 13 V-J model. Most thyroid clonotypes with frequency above 0.001 were detected in blood.

This CDR3 comprises 12 residues. CDR1 and CDR2 (germline): MDHEN, SYDVKM. The V end was cut by 5 bases, the J end by 3 bases, with 7 bases between. This clonotype was counted many times. Its antigen is not identified. The source material, RNA transcripts, was used to amplify TCR beta CDR3 regions. TCR CDR3 underwent first-round RT-PCR with the HTBI primer set. TCRdb independently ran MiXCR on the multiplex PCR reads; one entry per CDR3 protein. Altogether around 250,000 distinct CDR3 sequences are present, more than 14% being singletons, with the ten largest covering about an eighth. The sequence derives from a woman aged 35 to 49 with Graves' hyperthyroidism that later progressed to Graves' ophthalmopathy. V gene TRBV28 combines with J gene TRBJ1-1; D is possibly TRBD1 (5 bases). Sequencing input: blood. The CDR3 sequence: CASSQGYTEAFF. The CDR3 nucleotides are TGTGCCAGCAGTCAGGGTTACACTGAAGCTTTCTTT.